This is a list of T cell receptor beta chains from one sample in a study of T cells in Graves' hyperthyroidism and ophthalmopathy. TCRdb passed the multiplex PCR reads through MiXCR, listing each CDR3 protein once. Of fewer than 550,000 distinct CDR3 sequences in the sample, around 14% were seen once. The sequencing sample was made of blood. Receptors originate from a woman between 18 and 29 years old with Graves' hyperthyroidism. The CDR3 runs from the conserved cysteine through the conserved F or W. The D gene is left open where the match is weak. Clone size is given for some rows only: seen once, a few or many times, or a class if the clone is expanded.

j_call | d_call | clone_size | v_call | cdr3_nt | cdr3_aa
TRBJ2-2 | TRBD1 | few | TRBV4-2 | TGTGCCAGCAGCCAAGTAAGAGGGGGCACGAACACCGGGGAGCTGTTTTTT | CASSQVRGGTNTGELFF
TRBJ2-1 | TRBD1 | few | TRBV29-1 | TGCAGCGTTGCAGGGGGCTCCTACAATGAGCAGTTCTTC | CSVAGGSYNEQFF
TRBJ2-1 | - | few | TRBV7-7 | TGTGCTAGCAGCTTAGATGAGGGAGCCGCTGAGCAGTTCTTC | CASSLDEGAAEQFF
TRBJ1-1 | - | few | TRBV20-1 | TGCAGTGCGAAGGGTAGCGTGGACACTGAAGCTTTCTTT | CSAKGSVDTEAFF
TRBJ2-3 | - | many | TRBV5-6 | TGTGCCAGCAGACGTAGCCCCGTTGTCACAGATACGCAGTATTTT | CASRRSPVVTDTQYF
TRBJ1-5 | - | many | TRBV12-3/TRBV12-4 | TGTGCCAGCAGTTTTGCAGGGCCGGGCAATCAGCCCCAGCATTTT | CASSFAGPGNQPQHF
TRBJ2-2 | TRBD1 | many | TRBV7-3 | TGTGCCAGCAGCACAAAGGGGGCGATGACTAACACCGGGGAGCTGTTTTTT | CASSTKGAMTNTGELFF
TRBJ2-2 | TRBD1 | few | TRBV9 | TGTGCCAGCAGCGTAGCTGCGACAGGGGCGCTCATAGGGGAGCTGTTTTTT | CASSVAATGALIGELFF
TRBJ2-7 | TRBD2 | few | TRBV6-2/TRBV6-3 | TGTGCCAGCAGCGAGAGCGGGGGGCCAACCTACGAGCAGTACTTC | CASSESGGPTYEQYF
TRBJ1-2 | - | - | TRBV10-3 | TGTGCCACCAGTGAGGGGGGGCGGATGGAAGGCTACACCTTC | CATSEGGRMEGYTF
TRBJ1-2 | - | many | TRBV12-3/TRBV12-4 | TGTGCCAGCAGTTTAGGTGGCGGACGTCTGAGTGGCTACACCTTC | CASSLGGGRLSGYTF
TRBJ2-1 | TRBD2 | many | TRBV28 | TGTGCCAGCAGTTTTGAGGGAGGGCCATGGGAGCAGTTCTTC | CASSFEGGPWEQFF
TRBJ2-5 | - | many | TRBV7-2 | TGTGCCAGCAGCTTAGCTTCAGGCAGGCTTGAGACCCAGTACTTC | CASSLASGRLETQYF
TRBJ2-7 | - | - | TRBV25-1 | TGTGCCAGCAGTGATGGGACTGGCGAGCAGTACTTC | CASSDGTGEQYF
TRBJ2-3 | TRBD2 | many | TRBV27 | TGTGCCAGCGGGGGGGGAGATACGCAGTATTTT | CASGGGDTQYF
TRBJ1-2 | TRBD1 | few | TRBV6-1 | TGTGCCAGCATAGACAGGGGGGAATATGGCTACACCTTC | CASIDRGEYGYTF
TRBJ2-1 | TRBD2 | few | TRBV6-5 | TGTGCCAGCAGTTACCTAGCGGCCTCCTACAATGAGCAGTTCTTC | CASSYLAASYNEQFF
TRBJ1-5 | - | many | TRBV7-2 | TGTGCCAGCAGCTTCGCGGGGGGAGGGCAGCCCCAGCATTTT | CASSFAGGGQPQHF
TRBJ1-5 | - | - | TRBV7-2 | TGTGGCAGCAGCTTTCTCCCGGAGGGGACTCACAATCAGCCCCAGCATTTT | CGSSFLPEGTHNQPQHF
TRBJ2-1 | TRBD2 | few | TRBV12-3/TRBV12-4 | TGTGCCAGCAGTTTCGCGGGGGGCGTACGTGAGCAGTTCTTC | CASSFAGGVREQFF
TRBJ1-1 | - | many | TRBV12-3/TRBV12-4 | TGTGCCAGCAGTTTGGCGGGGGGCACTGAAGCTTTCTTT | CASSLAGGTEAFF
TRBJ1-6 | TRBD1 | many | TRBV3-1 | TGTGCCAGCAGCCCGGGGACAGCTAATTCACCCCTCCACTTT | CASSPGTANSPLHF
TRBJ1-6 | - | many | TRBV3-1 | TGTGCCAGCAGCCAGGGTGTATTTTCACCCCTCCACTTT | CASSQGVFSPLHF
TRBJ1-4 | - | many | TRBV18 | TGTGCCAGCCGTGGACAGCTTAATGAAAAACTGTTTTTT | CASRGQLNEKLFF
TRBJ2-5 | TRBD2 | many | TRBV27 | TGTGCCAGCAGTTCCTTCTTAGCGGGGGTGGGAGAGACCCAGTACTTC | CASSSFLAGVGETQYF
TRBJ2-5 | - | - | TRBV29-1 | TGCAGCGTTTTTACGTCTGAGACCCAGTACTTC | CSVFTSETQYF
TRBJ2-2 | - | few | TRBV2 | TGTGCCAGTGGGACACCTACCCCCGGGGAGCTGTTTTTT | CASGTPTPGELFF
TRBJ1-1 | - | many | TRBV20-1 | TGCAGTGCTGAGGGGCCTTATGAAGCTTTCTTT | CSAEGPYEAFF
TRBJ2-7 | - | many | TRBV28 | TGTGCCAGCAGTTTAGTTGCAGGGCCGTCCTACGAGCAGTACTTC | CASSLVAGPSYEQYF
TRBJ2-1 | TRBD2 | - | TRBV5-1 | TGCGCCAGCAGCCCGGCTAGCGGGGGGCTGGGGTCCTACAATGAGCAGTTCTTC | CASSPASGGLGSYNEQFF
TRBJ2-1 | TRBD2 | few | TRBV19 | TGTGCCAGTAGTCCCACGGGGGGGGGCAATGAGCAGTTCTTC | CASSPTGGGNEQFF
TRBJ2-7 | - | - | TRBV4-1 | TGCGCCAGCGGTCAGGCTGGCGATAAAGGAATGCCTAACGAGCAGTACTTC | CASGQAGDKGMPNEQYF
TRBJ2-7 | - | many | TRBV11-2 | TGTGCCAGCAGCTTAACCCGACAGGTCTACGAGCAGTACTTC | CASSLTRQVYEQYF
TRBJ2-5 | TRBD2 | many | TRBV20-1 | TGCAGTGCTAGGAAGGGACTAGCGGGGGCCCAAGAGACCCAGTACTTC | CSARKGLAGAQETQYF
TRBJ2-7 | TRBD1 | many | TRBV2 | TGTGCCAGCAGTGGGGACAGGGGTTACGAGCAGTACTTC | CASSGDRGYEQYF
TRBJ2-7 | TRBD1 | many | TRBV7-9 | TGTGCCAGCAGCTCAGAGGACAGGGGGCTCTACGAGCAGTACTTC | CASSSEDRGLYEQYF
TRBJ1-5 | TRBD1 | few | TRBV7-8 | TGTGCCAGCAGCCCACAGCGACAGGGGGCCTTGAATCAGCCCCAGCATTTT | CASSPQRQGALNQPQHF
TRBJ1-3 | - | many | TRBV11-2 | TGTGCCAGCAGCTTAACATCCTCTGGAAACACCATATATTTT | CASSLTSSGNTIYF
TRBJ2-3 | - | many | TRBV5-1 | TGCGCCAGCAGCAAACTAGCCGCCACAGATACGCAGTATTTT | CASSKLAATDTQYF
TRBJ2-1 | - | few | TRBV12-3/TRBV12-4 | TGTGCCAGCAGTACACTTAAGACCCGACGCGCGTCCCAGTTCTTC | CASSTLKTRRASQFF
TRBJ1-5 | - | many | TRBV28 | TGTGCCAGCAGTCCCCATCGCGGACAGAGCAATCAGCCCCAGCATTTT | CASSPHRGQSNQPQHF
TRBJ2-7 | - | - | TRBV13 | TGTGCCAGCAGCCCCCCGGGACAAAGAATATCCTACGAGCAGTACTTC | CASSPPGQRISYEQYF
TRBJ1-2 | TRBD1 | few | TRBV3-1 | TGTGCCAGCAGCCAAGAACGTCAGGGGGCTCCTGGCTACACCTTC | CASSQERQGAPGYTF
TRBJ1-1 | - | many | TRBV11-2 | TGTGCCAGCAGCGGGGTGGGGCCTTCCCTAATGAACACTGAAGCTTTCTTT | CASSGVGPSLMNTEAFF
TRBJ2-1 | TRBD2 | many | TRBV7-2 | TGTGCCAGCAGCCTAGCGGGGGGGCAGAGTGGTGAGCAGTTCTTC | CASSLAGGQSGEQFF
TRBJ2-5 | - | many | TRBV20-1 | TGCAGTGCTAGAGATCTGACGGGAATTCAAGAGACCCAGTACTTC | CSARDLTGIQETQYF
TRBJ2-1 | TRBD2 | many | TRBV20-1 | TGCAGTGGCGGGGGATGGAATGAGCAGTTCTTC | CSGGGWNEQFF
TRBJ2-7 | - | many | TRBV11-1 | TGTGCCAGCAGCTCGATAGTTGGCTACGAGCAGTACTTC | CASSSIVGYEQYF
TRBJ2-3 | TRBD2 | few | TRBV19 | TGTGCCAGTAGTGTAAGCGGGAGTTCGTCAGATACGCAGTATTTT | CASSVSGSSSDTQYF
TRBJ2-2 | TRBD2 | - | TRBV2 | TGTGCCAGCAGTGGATTCCCGGGACTAGCGGGAGCACGGAACACCGGGGAGCTGTTTTTT | CASSGFPGLAGARNTGELFF